This TCR beta chain was retrieved from a study of cytomegalovirus exposure and HLA in healthy donors. General study findings and limits: A missense variant in DCLRE1C was later tied to TCR beta V- and J-gene trimming.

As regards this clone: Its antigen is unidentified.

Germline lookup yields CDR1 MNHEY and CDR2 SMNVEV (reference sequence). V was pared by 3 bases and J by 0 bases, with 9 bases between. This CDR3 is built from 15 residues. Researchers ran the PCR with 60 Vbeta and 13 Jbeta primers. Assay used: immunoSEQ multiplex PCR; TCRdb lists only in-frame clones, some missing. The sample has more than 90,000 clones; roughly four fifths are singletons. This chain joins TRBV27 and TRBJ2-1, with D hard to call. This TCR came from a man aged 50 to 60 in good health and CMV-seropositive. The sample consisted of PBMCs. The CDR3 nucleotides are TGTGCCAGCAGTTTCCAGTGGAGCTCCTACAATGAGCAGTTCTTC. Translated: CASSFQWSSYNEQFF.